This TCR beta chain was sequenced for a study of cytomegalovirus exposure and HLA in healthy donors. The ends were cut back, 4 bases at V and 5 bases at J, with 17 bases in the middle. Germline CDR1 is KGHSH and CDR2 is LQKENI. The CDR3 length is 15 residues. PCR primers comprised 60 Vbeta and 13 Jbeta primers. Some clones are missing from TCRdb's copy, which holds only in-frame ones; the method was immunoSEQ multiplex PCR. This table lists 50,000 to 70,000 clones. This receptor was obtained from a woman aged 18-29 years in good health and CMV-seronegative. V and J are TRBV18 and TRBJ1-2; no clear D. The sequencing input was PBMCs. The CDR3 DNA is TGTGCCAGCTCACGTCGGCAGGCGACATCATATGGCTACACCTTC. The encoded protein is CASSRRQATSYGYTF.